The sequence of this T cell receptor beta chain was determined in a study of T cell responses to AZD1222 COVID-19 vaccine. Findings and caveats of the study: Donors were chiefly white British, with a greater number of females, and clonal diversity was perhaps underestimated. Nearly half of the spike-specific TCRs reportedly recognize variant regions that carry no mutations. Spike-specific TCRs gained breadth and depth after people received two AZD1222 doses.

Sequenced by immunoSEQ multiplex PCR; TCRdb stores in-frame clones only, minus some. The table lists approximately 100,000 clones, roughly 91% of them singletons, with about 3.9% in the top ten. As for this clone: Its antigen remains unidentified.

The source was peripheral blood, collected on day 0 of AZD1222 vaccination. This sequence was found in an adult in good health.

CDR3 DNA sequence: TGTGCCAGCAACCTGGGACTCCAGGCCGCCTACGAGCAGTACTTC. Translating gives CASNLGLQAAYEQYF. This chain joins TRBV3-1 (or the pseudogene TRBV3-2) and TRBJ2-7; weak D call: TRBD2 (6 bases). This CDR3 region has 15 residues. V gave up 7 bases and J gave up 2 bases, with 18 bases separating them. Germline values: CDR1 LGHDT, CDR2 YNNKEL (reference sequence).